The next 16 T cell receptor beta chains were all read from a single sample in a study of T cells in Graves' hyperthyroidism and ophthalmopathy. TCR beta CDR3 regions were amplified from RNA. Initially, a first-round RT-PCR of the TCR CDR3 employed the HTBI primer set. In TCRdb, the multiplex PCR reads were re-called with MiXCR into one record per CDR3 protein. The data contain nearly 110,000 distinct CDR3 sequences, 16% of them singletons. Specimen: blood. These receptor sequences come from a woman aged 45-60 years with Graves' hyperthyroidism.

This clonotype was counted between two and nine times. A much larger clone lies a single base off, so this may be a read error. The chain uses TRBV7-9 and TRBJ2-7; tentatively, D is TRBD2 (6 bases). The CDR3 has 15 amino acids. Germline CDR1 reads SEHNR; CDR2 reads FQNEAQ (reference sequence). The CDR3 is CASSRSSAASYERYF. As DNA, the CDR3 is TGTGCCAGCAGTCGATCTAGCGCAGCCTCCTACGAGCGGTACTTC.

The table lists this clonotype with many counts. The CDR3 coding sequence is TGTGCCTGGAGTTCCACCCAGGGGGATACGCAGTATTTT. This codes for CAWSSTQGDTQYF. The genes are TRBV30 and TRBJ2-3; TRBD1 might be the D (6 bases). V dropped 2 bases and J dropped 6 bases, with 12 bases sitting between them. This CDR3 comprises 13 residues. Germline V gene lookup returns CDR1 GTSNPN and CDR2 SVGIG (reference sequence).

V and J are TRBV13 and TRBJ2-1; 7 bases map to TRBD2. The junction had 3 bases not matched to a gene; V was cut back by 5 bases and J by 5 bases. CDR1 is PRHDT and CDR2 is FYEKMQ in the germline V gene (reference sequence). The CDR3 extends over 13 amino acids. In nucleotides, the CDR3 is TGTGCCAGCAGCGGGGGGGGAGACAATGAGCAGTTCTTC. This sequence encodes CASSGGGDNEQFF.

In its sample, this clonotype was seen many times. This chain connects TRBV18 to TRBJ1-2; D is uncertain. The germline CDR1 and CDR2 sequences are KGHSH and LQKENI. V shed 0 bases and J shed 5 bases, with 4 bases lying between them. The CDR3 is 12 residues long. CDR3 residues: CASSPPTYGYTF. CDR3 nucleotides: TGTGCCAGCTCACCACCGACTTATGGCTACACCTTC.

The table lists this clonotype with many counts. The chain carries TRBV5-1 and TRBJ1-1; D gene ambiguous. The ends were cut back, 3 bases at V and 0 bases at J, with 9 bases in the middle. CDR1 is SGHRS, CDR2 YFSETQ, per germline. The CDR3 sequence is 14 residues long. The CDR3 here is CASSSNLMNTEAFF. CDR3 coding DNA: TGCGCCAGCAGCTCGAACTTGATGAACACTGAAGCTTTCTTT.

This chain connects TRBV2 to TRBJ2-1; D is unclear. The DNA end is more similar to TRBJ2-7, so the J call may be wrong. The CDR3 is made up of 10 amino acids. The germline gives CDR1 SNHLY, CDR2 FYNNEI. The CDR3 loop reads CASSGTEQYV. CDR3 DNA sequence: TGTGCCAGCAGCGGAACTGAGCAGTACGTC.

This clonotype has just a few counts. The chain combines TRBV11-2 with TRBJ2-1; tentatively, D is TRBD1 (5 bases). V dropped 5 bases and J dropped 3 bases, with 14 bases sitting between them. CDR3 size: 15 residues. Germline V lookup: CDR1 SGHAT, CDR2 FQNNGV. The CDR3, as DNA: TGTGCCAGCAGCCCCATTAGGGGCAACTACAATGAGCAGTTCTTC. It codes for CASSPIRGNYNEQFF.

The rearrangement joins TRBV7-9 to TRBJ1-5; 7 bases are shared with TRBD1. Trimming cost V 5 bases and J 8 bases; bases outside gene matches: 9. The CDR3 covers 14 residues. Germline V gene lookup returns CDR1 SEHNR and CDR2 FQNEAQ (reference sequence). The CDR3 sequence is CASSPVGGVEPQHF. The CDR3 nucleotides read TGTGCCAGCAGCCCTGTAGGGGGCGTTGAGCCCCAGCATTTT.

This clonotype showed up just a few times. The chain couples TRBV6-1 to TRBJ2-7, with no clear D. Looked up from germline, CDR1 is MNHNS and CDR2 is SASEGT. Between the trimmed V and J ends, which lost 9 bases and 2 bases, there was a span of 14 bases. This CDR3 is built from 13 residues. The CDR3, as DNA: TGTGCCAGTGCTGGGCGGCCCGCCTACGAGCAGTACTTC. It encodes CASAGRPAYEQYF.

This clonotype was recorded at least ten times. The CDR3 here is CASSLQGLNTEAFF. The CDR3 DNA is TGTGCCAGCAGTTTACAGGGATTGAACACTGAAGCTTTCTTT. This chain joins TRBV27 and TRBJ1-1; D might be TRBD1 (5 bases). This CDR3 has 14 amino acids. The V and J ends lost 2 bases and 0 bases respectively, with 7 bases between them. Germline assignment: CDR1 MNHEY and CDR2 SMNVEV (reference sequence).

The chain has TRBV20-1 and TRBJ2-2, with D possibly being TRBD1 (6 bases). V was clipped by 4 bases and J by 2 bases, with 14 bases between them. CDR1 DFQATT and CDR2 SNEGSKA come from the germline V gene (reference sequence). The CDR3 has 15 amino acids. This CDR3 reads CSATGASRNTGELFF. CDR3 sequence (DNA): TGCAGTGCTACAGGGGCGAGTCGCAACACCGGGGAGCTGTTTTTT.

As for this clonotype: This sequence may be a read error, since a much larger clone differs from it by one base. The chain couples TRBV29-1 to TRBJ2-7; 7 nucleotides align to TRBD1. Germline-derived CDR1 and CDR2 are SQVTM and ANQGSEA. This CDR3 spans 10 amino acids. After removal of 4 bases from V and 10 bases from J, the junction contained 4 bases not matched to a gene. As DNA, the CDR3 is TGCAGCGTTGTCACAGGGGAACAGTACTTC. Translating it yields CSVVTGEQYF.

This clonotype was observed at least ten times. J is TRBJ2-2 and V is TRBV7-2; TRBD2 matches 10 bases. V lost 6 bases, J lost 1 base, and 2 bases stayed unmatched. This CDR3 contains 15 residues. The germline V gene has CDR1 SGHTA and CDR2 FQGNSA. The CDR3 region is CASSRTSGNTGELFF. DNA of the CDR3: TGTGCCAGCAGTCGGACTAGCGGGAACACCGGGGAGCTGTTTTTT.

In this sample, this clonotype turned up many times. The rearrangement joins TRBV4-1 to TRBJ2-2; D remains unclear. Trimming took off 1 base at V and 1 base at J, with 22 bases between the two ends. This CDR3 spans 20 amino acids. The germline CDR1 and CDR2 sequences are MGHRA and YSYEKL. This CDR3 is CASSQAKAHTRAVNTGELFF. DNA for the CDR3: TGCGCCAGCAGCCAAGCCAAAGCCCATACACGGGCGGTGAACACCGGGGAGCTGTTTTTT.

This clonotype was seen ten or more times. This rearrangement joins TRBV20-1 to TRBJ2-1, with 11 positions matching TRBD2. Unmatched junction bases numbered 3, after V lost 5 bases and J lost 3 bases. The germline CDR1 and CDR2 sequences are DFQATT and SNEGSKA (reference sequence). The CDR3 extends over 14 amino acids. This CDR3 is CSADLAGGYNEQFF. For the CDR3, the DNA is TGCAGTGCTGACCTAGCGGGAGGCTACAATGAGCAGTTCTTC.

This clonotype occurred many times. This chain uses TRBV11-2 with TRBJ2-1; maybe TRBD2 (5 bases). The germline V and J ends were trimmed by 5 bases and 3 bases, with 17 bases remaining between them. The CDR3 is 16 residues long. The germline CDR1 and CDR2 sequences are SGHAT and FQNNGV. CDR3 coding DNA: TGTGCCAGCAGCCTTTTTGCAGCGGTCAACTACAATGAGCAGTTCTTC. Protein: CASSLFAAVNYNEQFF.